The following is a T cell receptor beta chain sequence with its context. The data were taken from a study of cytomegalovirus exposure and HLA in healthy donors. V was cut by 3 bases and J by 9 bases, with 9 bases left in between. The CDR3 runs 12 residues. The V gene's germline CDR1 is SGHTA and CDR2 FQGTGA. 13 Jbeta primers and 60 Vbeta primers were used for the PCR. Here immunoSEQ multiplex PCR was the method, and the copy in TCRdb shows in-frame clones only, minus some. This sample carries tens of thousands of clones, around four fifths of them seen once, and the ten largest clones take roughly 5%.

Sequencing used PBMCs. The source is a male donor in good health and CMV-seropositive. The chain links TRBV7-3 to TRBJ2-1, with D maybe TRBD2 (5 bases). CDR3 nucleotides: TGTGCCAGCAGCTTGGGCGGACTTGAGCAGTTCTTC. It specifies CASSLGGLEQFF.